The sequence of this T cell receptor (beta chain) was determined in a study of blood T cell repertoires in COVID-19. About the study: COVID-19 samples from acute and convalescent phases originated in the United States, Italy and Spain. T cells, B-cell-depleted T cells, or PBMCs provided the cDNA or gDNA that served as material.

The CDR3 length is 16 residues. With 3 bases clipped from V and 4 bases from J, the junction kept 11 bases outside the gene matches. CDR1 and CDR2 (germline): SGHKS, YYEKEE (reference sequence). Original processing methods: Reference gene primers were amplified, and this amplification served to estimate nucleated cell counts. Sequenced by immunoSEQ multiplex PCR; TCRdb stores in-frame clones only, minus some. The D gene and trimming were derived from the DNA, and the V and J assignments and clone size from that table. The data contain a few hundred thousand clones, about 90% of them singletons. This TCR was sampled from a woman between 45 and 60 years old who had recovered from COVID-19. The rearrangement joins TRBV5-5 to TRBJ2-5; 8 nucleotides agree with TRBD2. Material for sequencing was peripheral blood. CDR3 nucleotides: TGTGCCAGCAGCTACCCGAGCGGGAGTTTCGTAGAGACCCAGTACTTC. Its protein product is CASSYPSGSFVETQYF.